The 29 T cell receptor beta chains reported below all come from one sample, sequenced in a study of OX40 agonist ivuxolimab in advanced cancers. Receptor libraries were prepared by the immunoSEQ multiplex PCR assay. As stored in TCRdb, this immuneACCESS dataset retains in-frame rearrangements with V and J assigned. A fraction of the clones does not appear; measured against another copy, unresolved V genes explain less than half of the discrepancy, and the remainder lacks a known reason. The sample contains tens of thousands of clones, over 80% of them found a single time. Approximately 5.6% of the sample belongs to the ten largest clones. The sample consisted of CD4+ or CD8+ T cells sorted from blood, taken in a trial of the OX40 agonist ivuxolimab. The receptors were gathered from an adult with an advanced solid tumor such as melanoma, head and neck, liver or kidney cancer.

The rearrangement uses TRBV18 and TRBJ1-2; D is unresolved. Germline assignment: CDR1 KGHSH and CDR2 LQKENI. CDR3 length equals 15 residues. Trimming left V 2 bases short and J 5 bases short, with 15 bases between. The CDR3, as DNA: TGTGCCAGCTCACCATTCGATGTGGGTCAGTATGGCTACACCTTC. It codes for CASSPFDVGQYGYTF.

The V and J genes are TRBV25-1 and TRBJ2-3; TRBD1 matches at 7 bases. CDR1 MGHDK and CDR2 SYGVNS come from the germline V gene. The CDR3 totals 14 residues. Losses at the gene ends were 6 bases for V and 2 bases for J; bases not matched to a gene: 5. The DNA for the CDR3 is TGTGCCAGCAGAAGGACAGGATCCACAGATACGCAGTATTTT. Protein: CASRRTGSTDTQYF.

V usage is TRBV5-6 and J usage is TRBJ1-2; 9 positions agree with TRBD1. The CDR3 has 17 amino acids. The junction had 14 bases not matched to a gene; V was cut back by 4 bases and J by 4 bases. Germline V gives CDR1 SGHDT, CDR2 YYEEEE. CDR3 protein: CASSAGTGTGMGYGYTF. CDR3 nucleotide sequence: TGTGCCAGCAGCGCCGGGACAGGGACCGGAATGGGCTATGGCTACACCTTC.

This clone was counted once. The rearrangement links TRBV21-1 to TRBJ2-1; the table's D call, TRBD2, was not checked against the DNA. TRBV21-1 is flagged as a pseudogene. The CDR3 is made up of 17 amino acids. CDR3 sequence (DNA): TGTGCCAGCAGCAAAGCCCATCTAGCGGAGATCTACAATGAGCAGTTCTTC. Protein product: CASSKAHLAEIYNEQFF.

The J gene is TRBJ2-5, the V gene TRBV7-9, with a weak D call TRBD1 (7 bases). CDR3 length: 16 amino acids. Per the germline V gene, CDR1 is SEHNR and CDR2 is FQNEAQ (reference sequence). With 3 bases removed from V and 2 bases from J, the gap between germline ends came to 16 bases. CDR3 coding DNA: TGTGCCAGCAGCTTTCGACAGGGTGGGGGGCAAGAGACCCAGTACTTC. Translation gives CASSFRQGGGQETQYF.

V gene TRBV2 combines with J gene TRBJ1-2; D perhaps matches TRBD1 (5 bases). Germline V gene sequence: CDR1 SNHLY, CDR2 FYNNEI. V lost 11 bases to trimming and J lost 8 bases, with 21 bases between them. The length of the CDR3 is 13 residues. The DNA for the CDR3 is TGTGCCTCTAGTTCGTATGGGGGGTACGGCTACACCTTC. Amino acid sequence: CASSSYGGYGYTF.

The rearrangement uses TRBV11-2 and TRBJ1-1; the D gene is possibly TRBD1 (5 bases). From germline, CDR1 is SGHAT and CDR2 FQNNGV. V lost 5 bases to trimming and J lost 5 bases, with 18 bases between them. The CDR3 has 15 amino acids. The CDR3 sequence is CASSPRGSLGTEAFF. The DNA of the CDR3 is TGTGCCAGCAGCCCAAGGGGCAGTTTAGGGACTGAAGCTTTCTTT.

The rearrangement joins TRBV28 to TRBJ2-7, with 8 bases that match TRBD1. The germline V gene has CDR1 MDHEN and CDR2 SYDVKM. The CDR3 length is 14 residues. The V and J ends lost 6 bases and 3 bases, in that order; junction bases with no gene match: 7. CDR3 sequence (DNA): TGTGCCAGCAGCATGAAGGACAGGGTCTACGAGCAGTACTTC. This sequence encodes CASSMKDRVYEQYF. The full variable domain, completed using reference TRBV28 and TRBJ2-7, is DVKVTQSSRYLVKRTGEKVFLECVQDMDHENMFWYRQDPGLGLRLIYFSYDVKMKEKGDIPEGYSVSREKKERFSLILESASTNQTSMYLCASSMKDRVYEQYFGPGTRLTVT.

The chain carries TRBV5-6 and TRBJ1-1; D is unclear. Germline-derived CDR1 and CDR2 are SGHDT and YYEEEE. CDR3 length: 13 amino acids. Trimming left V 2 bases short and J 6 bases short, with 11 bases between. This chain's CDR3 is CASSFRGHAEAFF. The CDR3 DNA is TGTGCCAGCAGCTTTAGAGGGCACGCTGAAGCTTTCTTT.

This sequence joins TRBV6-5 and TRBJ1-2; D not certain. The CDR3 covers 16 residues. Germline values: CDR1 MNHEY, CDR2 SVGAGI. V was clipped by 4 bases and J by 4 bases, with 19 bases between them. In DNA, the CDR3 is TGTGCCAGCAGTTTTTCCGGGAACCCGGCTCCCTATGGCTACACCTTC. This gives the protein CASSFSGNPAPYGYTF.

V usage is TRBV5-1 and J usage is TRBJ2-1, with TRBD2 matching 10 bases. CDR1 SGHRS and CDR2 YFSETQ come from the germline V gene. The CDR3 contains 15 residues. The V and J ends lost 2 bases and 6 bases, in that order; junction bases with no gene match: 5. This chain's CDR3 is CASSLKRGGLNEQFF. CDR3 bases: TGCGCCAGCAGCTTAAAGCGGGGGGGCCTCAATGAGCAGTTCTTC.

The J gene is TRBJ1-5, the V gene TRBV28; no firm D call. Per germline, CDR1 MDHEN and CDR2 SYDVKM. The CDR3 is 14 residues long. Trimming cost V 0 bases and J 2 bases, with 5 bases left between them. DNA of the CDR3: TGTGCCAGCAGTTTATGGGTCGGCAATCAGCCCCAGCATTTT. It yields the protein CASSLWVGNQPQHF.

This sequence joins TRBV6-5 and TRBJ1-2; 9 bases fit TRBD1. From germline, CDR1 is MNHEY and CDR2 SVGAGI. The trim removed 7 bases at V and 6 bases at J, leaving 12 bases unmatched. CDR3 length: 15 amino acids. Here the CDR3 DNA reads TGTGCCAGCAATCAATACCGGGACAGGGAGAATGGCTACACCTTC. Translating gives CASNQYRDRENGYTF.

This rearrangement joins TRBV6-1 to TRBJ2-2; D may be TRBD1 or TRBD2 (5 bases each). V shed 4 bases and J shed 3 bases, with 12 bases lying between them. From germline, CDR1 is MNHNS and CDR2 SASEGT. There are 15 residues in the CDR3. The CDR3 loop is CASSGGQGDTGELFF. DNA for the CDR3: TGTGCCAGCAGTGGTGGTCAGGGAGACACCGGGGAGCTGTTTTTT.

This clone is a singleton in its sample. This chain links TRBV7-2 with TRBJ1-2; D is possibly TRBD1 (6 bases). The V end lost 5 bases, the J end lost 1 base, and 11 bases lay between the germline ends. CDR3 length: 14 amino acids. The V gene's germline CDR1 is SGHTA and CDR2 FQGNSA. The CDR3 DNA follows: TGTGCCAGCAGCCCACAGGGCTTTAACTATGGCTACACCTTC. As protein: CASSPQGFNYGYTF.

The chain carries TRBV30 and TRBJ2-4; D call uncertain. Germline CDR1 is GTSNPN and CDR2 is SVGIG (reference sequence). V was trimmed by 0 bases and J by 1 base, leaving 10 bases between them. The CDR3 is made up of 15 amino acids. CDR3 sequence: CAWSVSPLAKNIQYF. DNA of the CDR3: TGTGCCTGGAGTGTCTCTCCGCTGGCCAAAAACATTCAGTACTTC.

The J gene is TRBJ2-5, the V gene TRBV28; 12 bases agree with TRBD2. This CDR3 is 18 amino acids long. The V gene's germline CDR1 is MDHEN and CDR2 SYDVKM. With V trimmed by 2 bases and J by 0 bases, 7 bases remained unmatched. The CDR3 DNA reads TGTGCCAGCAGTTTACCTAGCGGGGGGGCCCTGTACCAAGAGACCCAGTACTTC. This sequence encodes CASSLPSGGALYQETQYF.

The CDR3 loop is CASSLAETGLAGNSTDTQYF. DNA of the CDR3: TGTGCCAGCAGCTTAGCCGAGACGGGACTAGCGGGGAATAGCACAGATACGCAGTATTTT. V gene TRBV13 combines with J gene TRBJ2-3, with 13 nucleotides matching TRBD2. This CDR3 has 20 residues. The trim removed 1 base at V and 0 bases at J, leaving 10 bases unmatched. CDR1 and CDR2 from the germline V gene are PRHDT and FYEKMQ (reference sequence).

CDR3 nucleotide sequence: TGTGCCAGCAGCTCTAGGACAGGGGGGCTGAGCACTGAAGCTTTCTTT. Translated, it gives CASSSRTGGLSTEAFF. This chain links TRBV5-5 with TRBJ1-1, with TRBD1 matching 10 bases. The CDR3 is 16 amino acids. The V and J ends lost 3 bases and 4 bases, in that order; junction bases with no gene match: 9. Germline loops: CDR1 SGHKS, CDR2 YYEKEE (reference sequence).

This chain uses TRBV9 with TRBJ2-1, with D perhaps matching TRBD2 (5 bases). Germline V gives CDR1 SGDLS, CDR2 YYNGEE. This CDR3 is 18 amino acids long. V was trimmed by 0 bases and J by 0 bases, leaving 16 bases between them. The CDR3 coding sequence is TGTGCCAGCAGCGTAGAGGGTGGGAAGCGGATCTCCTACAATGAGCAGTTCTTC. As protein: CASSVEGGKRISYNEQFF.

This chain connects TRBV18 to TRBJ2-5; D remains ambiguous. The CDR3 is 13 residues long. The V gene lost 4 bases and the J gene lost 1 base, with 7 bases spanning the gap. Germline V gene data show CDR1 as KGHSH and CDR2 as LQKENI. The CDR3 protein is CASSLSVQETQYF. CDR3 sequence (DNA): TGTGCCAGCTCACTGTCAGTCCAAGAGACCCAGTACTTC.

This sequence joins TRBV5-5 and TRBJ2-7, with 10 bases fitting TRBD2. The CDR3 is made up of 14 amino acids. CDR1 SGHKS and CDR2 YYEKEE come from the germline V gene (reference sequence). V dropped 0 bases and J dropped 3; count of bases not matched to a gene: 0. CDR3: CASSLASGSYEQYF. The CDR3 DNA sequence: TGTGCCAGCAGCTTGGCTAGCGGGAGCTACGAGCAGTACTTC.

J is TRBJ2-2 and V is TRBV28; D is undetermined. The germline CDR1 and CDR2 sequences are MDHEN and SYDVKM. Deletions cut 2 bases from V and 6 bases from J, with 7 bases between. The CDR3 consists of 13 residues. As DNA, the CDR3 is TGTGCCAGCAGTTTAATTAGTTCCGGGGAGCTGTTTTTT. Translating it yields CASSLISSGELFF.

V and J are TRBV7-9 and TRBJ2-5; D gene uncertain. Germline V gene sequence: CDR1 SEHNR, CDR2 FQNEAQ (reference sequence). Trimming took off 1 base at V and 3 bases at J, with 3 bases between the two ends. The CDR3 loop spans 12 amino acids. The CDR3 reads CASSLDKETQYF. As DNA, the CDR3 is TGTGCCAGCAGCTTAGACAAAGAGACCCAGTACTTC.

The sample holds many counts of this clone. CDR3: CASSFGQEAFF. CDR3 DNA sequence: TGTGCCAGCAGCTTCGGACAGGAAGCTTTCTTT. The chain carries TRBV7-9 and TRBJ1-1, with D perhaps TRBD1 (6 bases). The CDR3 runs to 11 residues. CDR1 is SEHNR and CDR2 is FQNEAQ in the germline V gene (reference sequence). Trimming removed 3 bases at V and 8 bases at J, with 7 bases between.

This clone was counted a few times. The chain uses TRBV13 and TRBJ2-3, with D hard to call. The CDR3 consists of 12 residues. The V gene lost 2 bases and the J gene lost 5 bases, with 5 bases spanning the gap. Germline V gene lookup returns CDR1 PRHDT and CDR2 FYEKMQ (reference sequence). CDR3 DNA: TGTGCCAGCAGCTTAAGAGGAGATACGCAGTATTTT. It encodes CASSLRGDTQYF.

The CDR3 protein is CASSPPWVYGYTF. Written as DNA, the CDR3 is TGTGCCAGCAGTCCCCCTTGGGTCTATGGCTACACCTTC. V and J are TRBV27 and TRBJ1-2, with D unresolved. Germline V gives CDR1 MNHEY, CDR2 SMNVEV (reference sequence). V was shortened by 5 bases and J by 4 bases, with 11 bases between the two germline ends. CDR3 size: 13 residues.

This sequence joins TRBV5-1 and TRBJ2-1, with D perhaps assigned TRBD1 or TRBD2 (5 bases each). Trimming took 0 bases from V and 9 from J, leaving 13 bases between them. Per germline, CDR1 SGHRS and CDR2 YFSETQ. The CDR3 extends over 14 amino acids. Here the CDR3 reads CASSLGDFGGEQFF. The DNA for the CDR3 is TGCGCCAGCAGCTTGGGGGATTTTGGGGGTGAGCAGTTCTTC.

The chain couples TRBV5-4 to TRBJ2-5, with D unresolved. Between the trimmed V and J ends, which lost 4 bases and 3 bases, there was a span of 7 bases. The CDR3 extends over 12 amino acids. Germline V gene sequence: CDR1 SGHNT, CDR2 YYREEE (reference sequence). The DNA for the CDR3 is TGTGCCAGCAGCGGGGATAAAGAGACCCAGTACTTC. Amino acid sequence: CASSGDKETQYF. The full variable domain, rest sourced from reference TRBV5-4 and TRBJ2-5, is ETGVTQSPTHLIKTRGQQVTLRCSSQSGHNTVSWYQQALGQGPQFIFQYYREEENGRGNFPPRFSGLQFPNYSSELNVNALELDDSALYLCASSGDKETQYFGPGTRLLVL.